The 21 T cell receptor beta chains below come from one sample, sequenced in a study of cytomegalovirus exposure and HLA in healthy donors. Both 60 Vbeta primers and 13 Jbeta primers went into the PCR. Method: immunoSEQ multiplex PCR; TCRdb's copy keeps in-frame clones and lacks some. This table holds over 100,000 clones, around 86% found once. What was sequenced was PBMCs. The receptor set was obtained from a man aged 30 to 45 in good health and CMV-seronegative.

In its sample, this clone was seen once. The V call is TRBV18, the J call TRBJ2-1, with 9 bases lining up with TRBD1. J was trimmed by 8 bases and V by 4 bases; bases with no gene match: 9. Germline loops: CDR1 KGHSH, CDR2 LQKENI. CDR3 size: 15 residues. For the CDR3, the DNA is TGTGCCAGCTCACACACGGGACAGGGCGCAGATGAGCAGTTCTTC. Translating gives CASSHTGQGADEQFF.

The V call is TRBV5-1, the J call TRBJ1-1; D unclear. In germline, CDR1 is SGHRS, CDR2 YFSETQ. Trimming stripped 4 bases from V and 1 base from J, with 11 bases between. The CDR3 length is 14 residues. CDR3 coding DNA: TGCGCCAGCAGCCCCCTACCGGGGAACACTGAAGCTTTCTTT. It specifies CASSPLPGNTEAFF.

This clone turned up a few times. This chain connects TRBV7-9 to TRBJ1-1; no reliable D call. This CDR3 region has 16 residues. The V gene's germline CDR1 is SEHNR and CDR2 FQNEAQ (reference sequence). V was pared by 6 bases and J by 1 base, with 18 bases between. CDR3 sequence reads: CASSSGFKPSNTEAFF. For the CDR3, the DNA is TGTGCCAGCAGTTCGGGATTTAAACCCTCGAACACTGAAGCTTTCTTT.

The CDR3 DNA reads as TGTGCCAGCTCACCACGGACAGGGCGGGGGACTGAAGCTTTCTTT. Translating it yields CASSPRTGRGTEAFF. This chain uses TRBV18 with TRBJ1-1, with 8 positions matching TRBD1. CDR1 is KGHSH, CDR2 LQKENI, per germline. CDR3 size: 15 residues. V gave up 1 base and J gave up 5 bases; unmatched junction bases: 6.

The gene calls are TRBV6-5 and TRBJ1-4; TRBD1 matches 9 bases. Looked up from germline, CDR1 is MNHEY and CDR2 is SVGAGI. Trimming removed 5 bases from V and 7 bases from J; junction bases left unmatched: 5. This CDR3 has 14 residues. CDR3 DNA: TGTGCCAGCAGTCCGGGACAGGGACGTGAAAAACTGTTTTTT. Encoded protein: CASSPGQGREKLFF.

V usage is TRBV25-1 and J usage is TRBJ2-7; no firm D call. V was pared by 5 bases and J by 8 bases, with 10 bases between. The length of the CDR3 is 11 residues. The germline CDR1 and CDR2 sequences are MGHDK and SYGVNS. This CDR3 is CASSFVWQQYF. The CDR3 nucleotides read TGTGCCAGCAGTTTCGTATGGCAGCAGTACTTC.

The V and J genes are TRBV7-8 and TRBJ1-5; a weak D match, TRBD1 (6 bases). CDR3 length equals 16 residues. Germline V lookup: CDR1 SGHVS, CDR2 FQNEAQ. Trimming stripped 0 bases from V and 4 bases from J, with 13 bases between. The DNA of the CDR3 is TGTGCCAGCAGCTTAGCAGGAGGGGGGGCGAATCAGCCCCAGCATTTT. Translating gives CASSLAGGGANQPQHF. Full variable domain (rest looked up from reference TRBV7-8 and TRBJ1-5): GAGVSQSPRYKVAKRGQDVALRCDPISGHVSLFWYQQALGQGPEFLTYFQNEAQLDKSGLPSDRFFAERPEGSVSTLKIQRTQQEDSAVYLCASSLAGGGANQPQHFGDGTRLSIL.

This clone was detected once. The CDR3 nucleotides read TGCGCCAGCAGCCAACCCTGGCCTCTCTCTGGAAACACCATATATTTT. Amino acid sequence: CASSQPWPLSGNTIYF. The V and J genes are TRBV4-1 and TRBJ1-3; D gene uncertain. The CDR3 spans 16 residues. Trimming took off 2 bases at V and 0 bases at J, with 11 bases between the two ends. Looked up from germline, CDR1 is MGHRA and CDR2 is YSYEKL.

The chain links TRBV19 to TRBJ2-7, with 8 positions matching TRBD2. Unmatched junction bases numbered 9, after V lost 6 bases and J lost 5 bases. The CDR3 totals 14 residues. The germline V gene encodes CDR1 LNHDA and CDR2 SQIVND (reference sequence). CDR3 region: CASSAGGVTNEQYF. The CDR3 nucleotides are TGTGCCAGTAGCGCGGGGGGAGTAACCAACGAGCAGTACTTC.

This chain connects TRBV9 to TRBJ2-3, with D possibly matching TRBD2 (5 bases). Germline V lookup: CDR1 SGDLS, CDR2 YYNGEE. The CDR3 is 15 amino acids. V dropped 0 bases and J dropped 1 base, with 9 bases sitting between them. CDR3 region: CASSVVGDGTDTQYF. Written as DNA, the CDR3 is TGTGCCAGCAGCGTAGTGGGAGATGGCACAGATACGCAGTATTTT.

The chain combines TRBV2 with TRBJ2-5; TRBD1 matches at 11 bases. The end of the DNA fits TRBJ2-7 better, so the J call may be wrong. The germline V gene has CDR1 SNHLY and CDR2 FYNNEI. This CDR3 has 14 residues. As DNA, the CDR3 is TGTGCCAGCAGTGCCGGGACAGGGGGCTACGAGCAGTACTTC. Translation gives CASSAGTGGYEQYF.

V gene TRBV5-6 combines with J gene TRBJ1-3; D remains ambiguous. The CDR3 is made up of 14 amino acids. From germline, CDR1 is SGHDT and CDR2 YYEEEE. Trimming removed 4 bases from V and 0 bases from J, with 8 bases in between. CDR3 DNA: TGTGCCAGCAGCAACATCTTCTCTGGAAACACCATATATTTT. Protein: CASSNIFSGNTIYF.

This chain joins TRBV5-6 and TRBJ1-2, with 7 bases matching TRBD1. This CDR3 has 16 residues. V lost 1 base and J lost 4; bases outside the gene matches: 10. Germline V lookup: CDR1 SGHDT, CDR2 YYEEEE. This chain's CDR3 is CASSLLGTVTSYGYTF. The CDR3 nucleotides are TGTGCCAGCAGCTTGTTGGGGACAGTTACTTCCTATGGCTACACCTTC.

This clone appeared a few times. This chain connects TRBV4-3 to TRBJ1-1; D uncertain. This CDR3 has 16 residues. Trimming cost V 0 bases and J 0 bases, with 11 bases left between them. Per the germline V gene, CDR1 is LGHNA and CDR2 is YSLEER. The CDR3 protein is CASSQDTLEMNTEAFF. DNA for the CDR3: TGCGCCAGCAGCCAAGATACCCTGGAGATGAACACTGAAGCTTTCTTT.

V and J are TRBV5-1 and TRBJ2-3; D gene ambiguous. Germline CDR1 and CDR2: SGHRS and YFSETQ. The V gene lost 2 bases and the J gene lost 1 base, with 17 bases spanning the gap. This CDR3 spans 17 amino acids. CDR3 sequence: CASSFGGAPSGTDTQYF. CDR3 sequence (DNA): TGCGCCAGCAGCTTTGGCGGCGCCCCTTCGGGCACAGATACGCAGTATTTT.

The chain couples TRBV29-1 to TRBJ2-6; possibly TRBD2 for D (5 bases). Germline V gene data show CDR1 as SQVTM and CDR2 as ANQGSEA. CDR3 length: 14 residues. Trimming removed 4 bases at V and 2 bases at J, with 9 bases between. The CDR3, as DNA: TGCAGCGTTGGAGGGTCCCCTGGGGCCAACGTCCTGACTTTC. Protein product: CSVGGSPGANVLTF.

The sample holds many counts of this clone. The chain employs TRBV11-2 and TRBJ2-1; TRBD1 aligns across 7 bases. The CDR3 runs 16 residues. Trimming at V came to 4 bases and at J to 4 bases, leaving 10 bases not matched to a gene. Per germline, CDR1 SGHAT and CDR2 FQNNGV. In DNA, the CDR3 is TGTGCCAGCAGCTCATGGGGGACAGCCAAATACAATGAGCAGTTCTTC. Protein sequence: CASSSWGTAKYNEQFF.

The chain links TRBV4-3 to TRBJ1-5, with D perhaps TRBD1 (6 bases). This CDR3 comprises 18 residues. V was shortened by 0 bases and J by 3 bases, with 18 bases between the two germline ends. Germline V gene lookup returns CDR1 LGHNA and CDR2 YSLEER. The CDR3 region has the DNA TGCGCCAGCAGCCAAGATTACGGTGCAGGGGCAAACAATCAGCCCCAGCATTTT. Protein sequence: CASSQDYGAGANNQPQHF.

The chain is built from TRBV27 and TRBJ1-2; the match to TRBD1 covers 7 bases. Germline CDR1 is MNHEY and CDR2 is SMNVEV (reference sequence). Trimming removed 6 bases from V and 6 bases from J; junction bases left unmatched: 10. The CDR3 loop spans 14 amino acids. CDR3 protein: CASRTGTAYNGYTF. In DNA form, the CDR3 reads TGTGCCAGCAGAACCGGGACAGCCTATAATGGCTACACCTTC.

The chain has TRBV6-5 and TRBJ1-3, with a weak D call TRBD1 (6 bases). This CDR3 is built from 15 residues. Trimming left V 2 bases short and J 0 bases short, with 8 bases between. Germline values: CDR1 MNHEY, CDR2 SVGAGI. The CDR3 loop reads CASSYGGYSGNTIYF. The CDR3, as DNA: TGTGCCAGCAGTTACGGGGGCTACTCTGGAAACACCATATATTTT.

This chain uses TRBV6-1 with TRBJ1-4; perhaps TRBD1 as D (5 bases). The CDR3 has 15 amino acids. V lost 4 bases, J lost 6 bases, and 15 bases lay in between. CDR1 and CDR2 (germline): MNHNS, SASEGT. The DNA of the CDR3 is TGTGCCAGCAGTGGGGGCCCTCAAGGGGATGAAAAACTGTTTTTT. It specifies CASSGGPQGDEKLFF.